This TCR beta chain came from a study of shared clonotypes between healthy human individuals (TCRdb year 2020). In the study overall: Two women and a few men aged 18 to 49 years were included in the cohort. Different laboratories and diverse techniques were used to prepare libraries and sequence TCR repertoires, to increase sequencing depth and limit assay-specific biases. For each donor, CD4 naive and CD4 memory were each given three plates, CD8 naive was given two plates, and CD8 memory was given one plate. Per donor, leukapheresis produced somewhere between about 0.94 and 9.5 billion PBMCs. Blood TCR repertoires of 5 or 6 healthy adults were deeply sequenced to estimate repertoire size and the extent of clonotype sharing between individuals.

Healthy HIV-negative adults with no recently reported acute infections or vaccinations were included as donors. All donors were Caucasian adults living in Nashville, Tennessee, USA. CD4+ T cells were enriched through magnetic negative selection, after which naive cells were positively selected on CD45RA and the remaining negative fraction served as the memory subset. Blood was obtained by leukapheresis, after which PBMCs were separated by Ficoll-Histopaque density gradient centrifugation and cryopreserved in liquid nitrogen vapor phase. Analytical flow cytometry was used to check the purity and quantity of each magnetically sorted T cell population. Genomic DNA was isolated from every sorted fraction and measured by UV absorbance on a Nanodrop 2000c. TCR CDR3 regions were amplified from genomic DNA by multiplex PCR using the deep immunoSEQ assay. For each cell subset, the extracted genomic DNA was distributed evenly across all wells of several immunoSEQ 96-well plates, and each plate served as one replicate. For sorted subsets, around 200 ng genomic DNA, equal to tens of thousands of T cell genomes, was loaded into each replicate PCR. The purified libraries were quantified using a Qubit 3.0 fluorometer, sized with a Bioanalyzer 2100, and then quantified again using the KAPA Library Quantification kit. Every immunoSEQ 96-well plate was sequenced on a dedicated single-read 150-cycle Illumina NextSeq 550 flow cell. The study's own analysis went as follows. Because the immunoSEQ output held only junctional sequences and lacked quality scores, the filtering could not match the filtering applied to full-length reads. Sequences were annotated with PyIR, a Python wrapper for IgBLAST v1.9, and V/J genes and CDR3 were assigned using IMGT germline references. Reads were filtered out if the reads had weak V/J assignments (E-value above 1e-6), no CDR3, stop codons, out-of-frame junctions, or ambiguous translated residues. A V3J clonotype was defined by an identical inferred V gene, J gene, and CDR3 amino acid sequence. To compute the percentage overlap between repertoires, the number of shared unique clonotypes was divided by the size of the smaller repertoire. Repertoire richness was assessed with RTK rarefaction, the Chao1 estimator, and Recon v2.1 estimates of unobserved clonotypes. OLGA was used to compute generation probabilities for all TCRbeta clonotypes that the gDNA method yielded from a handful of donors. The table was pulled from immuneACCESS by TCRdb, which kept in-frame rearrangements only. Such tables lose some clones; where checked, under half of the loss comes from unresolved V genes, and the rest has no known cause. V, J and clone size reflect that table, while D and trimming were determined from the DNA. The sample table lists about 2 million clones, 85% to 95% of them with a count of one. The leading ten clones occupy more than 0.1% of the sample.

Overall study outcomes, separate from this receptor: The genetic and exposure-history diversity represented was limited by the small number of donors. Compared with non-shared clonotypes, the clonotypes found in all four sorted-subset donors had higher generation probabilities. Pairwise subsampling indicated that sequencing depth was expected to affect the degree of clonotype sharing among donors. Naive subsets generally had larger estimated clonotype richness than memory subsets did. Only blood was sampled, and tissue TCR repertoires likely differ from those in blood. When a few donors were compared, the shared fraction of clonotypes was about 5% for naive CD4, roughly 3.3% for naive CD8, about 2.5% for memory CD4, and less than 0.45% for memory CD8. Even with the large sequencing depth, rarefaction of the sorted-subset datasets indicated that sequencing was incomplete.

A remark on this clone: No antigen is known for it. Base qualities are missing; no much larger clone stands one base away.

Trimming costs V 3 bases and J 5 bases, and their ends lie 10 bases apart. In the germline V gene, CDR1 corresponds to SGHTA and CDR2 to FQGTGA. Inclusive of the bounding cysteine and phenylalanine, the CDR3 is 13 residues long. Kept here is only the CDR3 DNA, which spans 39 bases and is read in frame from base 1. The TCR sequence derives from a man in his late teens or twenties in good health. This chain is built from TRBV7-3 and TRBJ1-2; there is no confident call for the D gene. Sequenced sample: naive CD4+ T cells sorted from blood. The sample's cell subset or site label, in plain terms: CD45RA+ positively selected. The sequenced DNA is TGTGCCAGCAGCTTTGGCTCTTCTTATGGCTACACCTTC. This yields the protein CASSFGSSYGYTF.